This T cell receptor beta chain was identified in a study of T cells expressing NK-cell markers. Study summary: HCMV serostatus: seven of eight sequenced donors positive, one negative. Overall study findings and caveats: Clones of NKG2C+ T cells that had expanded were of unclear HCMV specificity. The study found these clonotypes also leading the CD3+CD56-NKG2C+ fraction in a few donors.

TCRdb reprocessed the 5' RACE reads; each CDR3 protein has one entry and no DNA is given. The repertoire table contains 550,000 to 600,000 distinct CDR3 sequences. On this clonotype: Its antigen remains unknown.

The CDR3 totals 15 residues. This TCR came from a man aged 18-30 years in good health. Sample: blood T cells: a sorted CD56 or NKG2C T cell subset, CD4+ or CD8+ T cells, or bulk PBMC T cells (not recorded which). The rearrangement uses TRBV12-3 or TRBV12-4 and TRBJ1-6; TCRdb outputs TRBD1, but without DNA this stays unchecked. The CDR3 protein is CASSLRRSGASPLHF.